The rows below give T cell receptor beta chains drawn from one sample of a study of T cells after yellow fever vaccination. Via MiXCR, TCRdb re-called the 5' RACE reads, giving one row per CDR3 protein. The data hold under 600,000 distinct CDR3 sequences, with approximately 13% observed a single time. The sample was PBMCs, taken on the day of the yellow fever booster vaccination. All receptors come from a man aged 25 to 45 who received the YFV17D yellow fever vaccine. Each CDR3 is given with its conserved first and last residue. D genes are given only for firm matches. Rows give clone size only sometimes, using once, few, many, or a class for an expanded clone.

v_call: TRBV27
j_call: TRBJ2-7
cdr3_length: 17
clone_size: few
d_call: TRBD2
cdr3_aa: CASSLLGLADTNHEQYF
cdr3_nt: TGTGCCAGCAGTTTATTGGGACTAGCGGATACTAACCACGAGCAGTACTTC

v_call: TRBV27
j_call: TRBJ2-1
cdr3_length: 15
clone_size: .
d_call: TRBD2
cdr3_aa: CASRRLAGDYNEQFF
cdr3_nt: TGTGCCAGCAGGAGGCTAGCGGGAGATTACAATGAGCAGTTCTTC

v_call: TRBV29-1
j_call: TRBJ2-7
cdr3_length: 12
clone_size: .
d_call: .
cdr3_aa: CSVVQGMAGQYF
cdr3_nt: TGCAGCGTTGTTCAGGGGATGGCAGGGCAGTACTTC

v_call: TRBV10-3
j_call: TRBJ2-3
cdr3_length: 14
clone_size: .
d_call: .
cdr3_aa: CAIRTDTPTDTQYF
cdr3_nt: TGTGCCATCAGAACGGACACTCCCACAGATACGCAGTATTTT

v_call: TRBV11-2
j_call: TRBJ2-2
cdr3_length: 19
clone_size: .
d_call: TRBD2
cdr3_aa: CASSSDGTSGRIVSGELFF
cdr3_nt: TGTGCCAGCAGCTCTGACGGGACTAGCGGGAGAATCGTAAGCGGGGAGCTGTTTTTT

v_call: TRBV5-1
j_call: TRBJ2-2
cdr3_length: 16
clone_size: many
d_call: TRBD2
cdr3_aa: CASSLVLAEGTGELFF
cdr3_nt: TGCGCCAGCAGCTTGGTTCTAGCGGAAGGCACCGGGGAGCTGTTTTTT

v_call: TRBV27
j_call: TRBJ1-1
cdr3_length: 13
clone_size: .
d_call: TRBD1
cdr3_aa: CASRGQGLLEAFF
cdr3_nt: TGTGCCAGTAGGGGACAGGGCCTATTGGAAGCTTTCTTT

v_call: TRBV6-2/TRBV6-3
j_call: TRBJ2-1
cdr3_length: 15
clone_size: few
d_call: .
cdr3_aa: CASSLLGGSYNEQFF
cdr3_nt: TGTGCCAGCAGTCTTCTGGGGGGTTCCTACAATGAGCAGTTCTTC

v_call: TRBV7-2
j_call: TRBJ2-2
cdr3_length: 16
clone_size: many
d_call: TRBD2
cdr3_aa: CASSRTSGANTGELFF
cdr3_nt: TGTGCCAGCAGCCGGACTAGCGGGGCGAACACCGGGGAGCTGTTTTTT

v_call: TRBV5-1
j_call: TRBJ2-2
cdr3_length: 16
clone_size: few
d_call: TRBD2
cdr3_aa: CASSSTSGSGTGELFF
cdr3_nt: TGCGCCAGCAGCAGCACTAGCGGGAGCGGAACCGGGGAGCTGTTTTTT

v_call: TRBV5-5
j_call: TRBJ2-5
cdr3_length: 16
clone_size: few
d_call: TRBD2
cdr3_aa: CASSFPLAGVSETQYF
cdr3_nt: TGTGCCAGCAGCTTCCCTCTAGCGGGAGTTAGTGAGACCCAGTACTTC

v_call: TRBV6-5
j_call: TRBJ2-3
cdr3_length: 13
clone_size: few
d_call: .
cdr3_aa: CASSLRVEDTQYF
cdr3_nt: TGTGCCAGCAGTTTAAGGGTTGAAGATACGCAGTATTTT

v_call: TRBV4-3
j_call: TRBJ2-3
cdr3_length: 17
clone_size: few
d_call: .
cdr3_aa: CASSEGGSLSGVDTQYF
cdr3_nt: TGCGCCAGCAGCGAGGGGGGCAGTTTAAGTGGGGTAGATACGCAGTATTTT

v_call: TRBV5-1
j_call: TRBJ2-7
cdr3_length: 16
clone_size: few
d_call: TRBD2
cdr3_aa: CASSSLLAGAKNEQYF
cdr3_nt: TGCGCCAGCAGCTCCCTTTTAGCGGGAGCTAAGAACGAGCAGTACTTC

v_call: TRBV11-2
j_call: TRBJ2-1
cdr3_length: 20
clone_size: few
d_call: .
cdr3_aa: CASSFPVRAGRPSSYNEQFF
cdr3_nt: TGTGCCAGCAGCTTTCCGGTGAGGGCCGGTCGGCCCAGCTCCTACAATGAGCAGTTCTTC

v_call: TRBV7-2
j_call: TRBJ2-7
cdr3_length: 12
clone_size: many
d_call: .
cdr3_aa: CASSLRTYEQYF
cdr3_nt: TGTGCCAGCAGCTTACGGACCTACGAGCAGTACTTC

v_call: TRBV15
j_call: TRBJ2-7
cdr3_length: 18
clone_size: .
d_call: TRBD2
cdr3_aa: CATSRASAGSGSSYEQYF
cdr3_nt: TGTGCCACCAGCAGAGCTTCAGCCGGTAGCGGGAGCTCCTACGAGCAGTACTTC

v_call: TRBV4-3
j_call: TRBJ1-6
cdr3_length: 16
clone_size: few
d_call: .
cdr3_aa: CASSQEAGTSHSPLHF
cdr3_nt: TGCGCCAGCAGCCAGGAGGCCGGGACATCGCATTCACCCCTCCACTTT

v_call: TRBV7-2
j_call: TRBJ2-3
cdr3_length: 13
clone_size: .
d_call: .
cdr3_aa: CASSLEIPDTQYF
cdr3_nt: TGTGCCAGCAGCTTAGAGATCCCAGATACGCAGTATTTT

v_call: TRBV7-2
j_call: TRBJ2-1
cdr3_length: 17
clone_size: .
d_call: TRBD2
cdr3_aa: CASSFLPRGRGSNEQFF
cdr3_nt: TGTGCCAGCAGCTTCTTACCTCGCGGGAGGGGATCAAATGAGCAGTTCTTC

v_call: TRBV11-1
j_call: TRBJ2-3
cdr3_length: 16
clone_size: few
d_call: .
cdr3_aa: CASSVTGTPSTDTQYF
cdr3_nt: TGTGCCAGCAGCGTAACCGGGACGCCTAGCACAGATACGCAGTATTTT

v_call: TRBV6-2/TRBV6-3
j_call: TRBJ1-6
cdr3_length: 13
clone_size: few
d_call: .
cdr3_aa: CASSDTPFSPLHF
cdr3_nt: TGTGCCAGCAGCGACACCCCTTTCTCACCCCTCCACTTT

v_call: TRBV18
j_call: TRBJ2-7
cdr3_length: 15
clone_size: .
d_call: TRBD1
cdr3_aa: CASSPPRDRIYEQYF
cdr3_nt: TGTGCCAGCTCACCACCCCGGGACAGGATATACGAGCAGTACTTC

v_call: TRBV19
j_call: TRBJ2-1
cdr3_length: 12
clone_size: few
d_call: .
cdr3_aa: CASSRKHNEQFF
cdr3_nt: TGTGCCAGTAGTAGGAAACACAATGAGCAGTTCTTC

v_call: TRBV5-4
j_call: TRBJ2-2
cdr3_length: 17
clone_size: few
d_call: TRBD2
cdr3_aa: CASSLPSGLRGTGELFF
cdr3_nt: TGTGCCAGCAGCCTTCCTAGCGGGTTACGCGGCACCGGGGAGCTGTTTTTT

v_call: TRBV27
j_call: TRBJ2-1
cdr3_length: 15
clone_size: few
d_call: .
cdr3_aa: CASSFVGDGNNEQFF
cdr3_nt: TGTGCCAGCAGTTTTGTGGGGGACGGTAACAATGAGCAGTTCTTC

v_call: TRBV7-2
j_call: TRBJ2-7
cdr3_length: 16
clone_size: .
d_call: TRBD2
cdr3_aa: CASSSRTSGRVYEQYF
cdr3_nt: TGTGCCAGCAGCTCGAGGACTAGCGGGAGGGTTTACGAGCAGTACTTC

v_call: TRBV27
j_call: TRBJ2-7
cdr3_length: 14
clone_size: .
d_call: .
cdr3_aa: CASSPAGAPYEQYF
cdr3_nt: TGTGCCAGCAGTCCGGCCGGGGCCCCCTACGAGCAGTACTTC

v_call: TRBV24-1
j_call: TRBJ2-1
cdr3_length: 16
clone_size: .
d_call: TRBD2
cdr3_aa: CATSDSGGSEHNEQFF
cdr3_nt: TGTGCCACCAGTGATTCCGGCGGGAGTGAACACAATGAGCAGTTCTTC

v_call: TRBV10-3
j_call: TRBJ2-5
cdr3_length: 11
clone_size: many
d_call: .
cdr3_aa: CAISVSETQYF
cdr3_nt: TGTGCCATCAGTGTATCGGAGACCCAGTACTTC

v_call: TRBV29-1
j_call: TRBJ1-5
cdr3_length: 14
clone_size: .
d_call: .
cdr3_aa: CSVVLGGVGQPQHF
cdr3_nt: TGCAGCGTTGTTCTAGGAGGGGTAGGTCAGCCCCAGCATTTT

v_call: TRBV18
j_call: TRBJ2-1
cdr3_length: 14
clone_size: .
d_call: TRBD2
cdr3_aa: CASSPSGIYNEQFF
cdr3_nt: TGTGCCAGCTCACCAAGCGGGATTTACAATGAGCAGTTCTTC

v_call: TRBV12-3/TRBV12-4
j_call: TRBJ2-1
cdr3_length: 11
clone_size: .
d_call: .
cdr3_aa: CASSFSQEQFF
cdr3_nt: TGTGCCAGCAGTTTTAGCCAGGAGCAGTTCTTC

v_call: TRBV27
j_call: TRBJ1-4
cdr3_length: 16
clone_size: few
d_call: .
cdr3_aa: CASSPQGGGLDEKLFF
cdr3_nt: TGTGCCAGCAGTCCCCAGGGAGGGGGTCTCGATGAAAAACTGTTTTTT

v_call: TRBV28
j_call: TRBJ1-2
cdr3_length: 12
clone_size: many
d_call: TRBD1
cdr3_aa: CASRATGAGYTF
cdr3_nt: TGTGCCAGCAGGGCGACAGGGGCCGGCTACACCTTC

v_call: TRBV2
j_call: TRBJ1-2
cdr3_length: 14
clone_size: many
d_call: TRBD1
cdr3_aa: CASSQTGLDYGYTF
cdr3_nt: TGTGCCAGCAGCCAGACAGGGTTGGACTATGGCTACACCTTC

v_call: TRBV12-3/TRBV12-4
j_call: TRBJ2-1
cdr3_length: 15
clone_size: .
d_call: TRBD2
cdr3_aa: CASSLLAGLYNEQFF
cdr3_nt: TGTGCCAGCAGTTTACTAGCGGGACTCTACAATGAGCAGTTCTTC